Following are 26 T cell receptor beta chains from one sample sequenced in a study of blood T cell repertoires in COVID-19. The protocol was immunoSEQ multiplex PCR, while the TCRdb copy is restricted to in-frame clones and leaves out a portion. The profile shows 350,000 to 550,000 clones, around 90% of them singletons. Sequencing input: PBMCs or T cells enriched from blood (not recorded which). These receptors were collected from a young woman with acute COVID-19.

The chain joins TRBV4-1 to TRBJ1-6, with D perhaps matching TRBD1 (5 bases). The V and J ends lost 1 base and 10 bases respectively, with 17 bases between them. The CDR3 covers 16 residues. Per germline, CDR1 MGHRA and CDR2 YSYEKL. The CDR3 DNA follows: TGCGCCAGCAGCCAAGGTCGGGCAGGGAATGGATCACCCCTCCACTTT. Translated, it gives CASSQGRAGNGSPLHF.

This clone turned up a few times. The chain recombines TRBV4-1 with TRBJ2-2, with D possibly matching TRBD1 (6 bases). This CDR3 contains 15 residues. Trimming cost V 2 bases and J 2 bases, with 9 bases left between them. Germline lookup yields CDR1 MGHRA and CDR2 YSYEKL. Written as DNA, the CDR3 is TGCGCCAGCAGCCAACGGGACATAAACACCGGGGAGCTGTTTTTT. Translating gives CASSQRDINTGELFF.

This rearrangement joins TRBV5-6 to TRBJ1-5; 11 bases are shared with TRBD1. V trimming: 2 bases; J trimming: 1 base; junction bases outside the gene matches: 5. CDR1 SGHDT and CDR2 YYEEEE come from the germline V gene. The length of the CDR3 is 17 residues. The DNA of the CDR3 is TGTGCCAGCAGCTTCAGGACAGGGGGCGCGAGCAATCAGCCCCAGCATTTT. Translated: CASSFRTGGASNQPQHF.

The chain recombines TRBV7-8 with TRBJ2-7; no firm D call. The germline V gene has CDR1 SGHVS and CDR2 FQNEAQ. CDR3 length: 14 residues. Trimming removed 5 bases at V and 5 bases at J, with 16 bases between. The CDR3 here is CASSALGPEDEQYF. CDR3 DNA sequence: TGTGCCAGCAGCGCATTAGGCCCCGAGGACGAGCAGTACTTC.

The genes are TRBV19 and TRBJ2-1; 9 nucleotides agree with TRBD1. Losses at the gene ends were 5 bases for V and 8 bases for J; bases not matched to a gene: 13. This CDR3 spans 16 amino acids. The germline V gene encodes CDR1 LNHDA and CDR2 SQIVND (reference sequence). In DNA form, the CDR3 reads TGTGCCAGTAGTCCACTGGACAGGGGAGTTGCCCATGAGCAGTTCTTC. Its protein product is CASSPLDRGVAHEQFF.

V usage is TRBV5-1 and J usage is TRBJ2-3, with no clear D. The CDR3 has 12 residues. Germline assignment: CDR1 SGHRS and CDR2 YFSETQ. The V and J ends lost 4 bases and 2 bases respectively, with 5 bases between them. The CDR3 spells CASSTSTDTQYF. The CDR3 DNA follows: TGCGCCAGCAGCACATCCACAGATACGCAGTATTTT.

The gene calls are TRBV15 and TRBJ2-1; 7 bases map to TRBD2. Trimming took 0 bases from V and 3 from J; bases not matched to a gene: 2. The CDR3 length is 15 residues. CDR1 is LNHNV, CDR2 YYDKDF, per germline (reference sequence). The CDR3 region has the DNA TGTGCCACCAGCAGAGATCTAGCGGTCTACAATGAGCAGTTCTTC. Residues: CATSRDLAVYNEQFF.

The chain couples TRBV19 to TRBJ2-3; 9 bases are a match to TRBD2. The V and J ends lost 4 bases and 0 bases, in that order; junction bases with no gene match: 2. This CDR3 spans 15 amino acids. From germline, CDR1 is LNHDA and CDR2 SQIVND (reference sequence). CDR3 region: CASSTSGRSTDTQYF. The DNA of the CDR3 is TGTGCCAGTAGTACCAGCGGGAGGAGCACAGATACGCAGTATTTT.

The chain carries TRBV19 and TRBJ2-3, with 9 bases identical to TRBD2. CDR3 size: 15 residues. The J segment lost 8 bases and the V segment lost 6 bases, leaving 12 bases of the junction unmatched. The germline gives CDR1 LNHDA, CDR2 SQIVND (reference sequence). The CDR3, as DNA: TGTGCCAGTAGGCCGACTAGCGGTGCACAGACTACGCAGTATTTT. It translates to CASRPTSGAQTTQYF.

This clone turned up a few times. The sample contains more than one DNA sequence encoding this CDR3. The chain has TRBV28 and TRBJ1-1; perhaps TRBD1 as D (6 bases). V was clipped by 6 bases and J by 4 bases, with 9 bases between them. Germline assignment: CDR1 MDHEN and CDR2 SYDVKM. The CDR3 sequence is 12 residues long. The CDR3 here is CASRLGGTEAFF. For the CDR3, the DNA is TGTGCCAGCAGACTAGGGGGCACTGAAGCTTTCTTT.

CDR3 sequence reads: CASSPGTSGSREQFF. The CDR3 region has the DNA TGTGCCAGCAGTCCTGGGACTAGCGGGAGTCGAGAGCAGTTCTTC. This chain joins TRBV27 and TRBJ2-1, with 14 bases identical to TRBD2. CDR3 length: 15 residues. V was clipped by 5 bases and J by 10 bases; unmatched bases: 7. Looked up from germline, CDR1 is MNHEY and CDR2 is SMNVEV (reference sequence).

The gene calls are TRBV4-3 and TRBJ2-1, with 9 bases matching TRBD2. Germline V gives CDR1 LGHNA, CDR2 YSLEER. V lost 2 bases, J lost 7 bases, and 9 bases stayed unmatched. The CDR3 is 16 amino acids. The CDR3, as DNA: TGCGCCAGCAGCCAATCCCCCGGGACTAGCAGGAATGAGCAGTTCTTC. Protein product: CASSQSPGTSRNEQFF.

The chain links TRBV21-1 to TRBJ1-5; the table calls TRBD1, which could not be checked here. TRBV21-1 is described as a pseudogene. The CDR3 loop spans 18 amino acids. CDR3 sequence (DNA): TGTGCCAGCAGCAAAGGCTCAGGGACAGGGCATAGCAATCAGCCCCAGCATTTT. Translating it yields CASSKGSGTGHSNQPQHF.

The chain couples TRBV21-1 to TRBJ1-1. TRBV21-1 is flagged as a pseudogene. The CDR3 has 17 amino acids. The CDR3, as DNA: TGTGCCAGCAGCAAACGCGCTCATGGACTTATGAACACTGAAGCTTTCTTT. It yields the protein CASSKRAHGLMNTEAFF.

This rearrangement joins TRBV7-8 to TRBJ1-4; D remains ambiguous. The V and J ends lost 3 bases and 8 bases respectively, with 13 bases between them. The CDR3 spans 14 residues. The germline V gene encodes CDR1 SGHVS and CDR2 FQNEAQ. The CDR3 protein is CASSFGVAEEKLFF. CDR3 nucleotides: TGTGCCAGCAGCTTCGGGGTGGCAGAGGAAAAACTGTTTTTT.

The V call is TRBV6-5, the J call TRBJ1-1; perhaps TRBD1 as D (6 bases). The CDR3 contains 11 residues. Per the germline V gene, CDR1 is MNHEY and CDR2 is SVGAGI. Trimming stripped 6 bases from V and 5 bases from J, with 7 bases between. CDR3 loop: CASRGGTEAFF. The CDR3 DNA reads TGTGCCAGCAGAGGGGGAACTGAAGCTTTCTTT.

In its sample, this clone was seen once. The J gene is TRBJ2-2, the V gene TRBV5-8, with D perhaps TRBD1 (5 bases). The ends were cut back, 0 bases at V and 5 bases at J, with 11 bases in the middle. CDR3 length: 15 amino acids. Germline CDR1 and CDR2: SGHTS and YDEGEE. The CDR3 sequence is CASSLARVGTGELFF. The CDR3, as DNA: TGTGCCAGCAGCTTGGCCAGGGTTGGAACCGGGGAGCTGTTTTTT.

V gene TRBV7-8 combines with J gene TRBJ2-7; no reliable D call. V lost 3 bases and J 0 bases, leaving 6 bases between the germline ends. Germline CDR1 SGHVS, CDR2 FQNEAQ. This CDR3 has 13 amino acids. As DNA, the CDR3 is TGTGCCAGCAGCTTTGCAGTCTCCTACGAGCAGTACTTC. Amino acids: CASSFAVSYEQYF.

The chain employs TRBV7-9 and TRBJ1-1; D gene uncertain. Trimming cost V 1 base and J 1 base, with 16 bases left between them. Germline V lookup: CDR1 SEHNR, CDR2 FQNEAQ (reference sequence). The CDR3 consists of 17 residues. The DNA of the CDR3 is TGTGCCAGCAGCTTAGGAGGGCGAGGGAGAGGGAACACTGAAGCTTTCTTT. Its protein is CASSLGGRGRGNTEAFF.

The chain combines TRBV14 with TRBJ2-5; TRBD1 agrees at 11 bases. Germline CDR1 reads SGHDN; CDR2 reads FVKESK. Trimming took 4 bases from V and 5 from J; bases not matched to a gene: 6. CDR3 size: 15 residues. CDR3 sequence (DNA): TGTGCCAGCAGCCCGCGGACAGGGGGCAAGGAGACCCAGTACTTC. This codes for CASSPRTGGKETQYF.

CDR3 residues: CASSPYTGELFF. Here the CDR3 DNA reads TGTGCCAGCAGTCCATACACCGGGGAGCTGTTTTTT. The rearrangement links TRBV3-1 (or the pseudogene TRBV3-2) to TRBJ2-2; D unclear. The CDR3 runs to 12 residues. CDR1 is LGHDT and CDR2 is YNNKEL in the germline V gene (reference sequence). The ends were cut back, 6 bases at V and 3 bases at J, with 5 bases in the middle.

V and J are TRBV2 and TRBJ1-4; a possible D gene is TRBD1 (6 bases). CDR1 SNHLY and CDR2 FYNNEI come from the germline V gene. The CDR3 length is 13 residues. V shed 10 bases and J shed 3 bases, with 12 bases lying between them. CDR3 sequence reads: CATKKGANEKLFF. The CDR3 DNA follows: TGTGCCACCAAGAAGGGGGCTAATGAAAAACTGTTTTTT.

The CDR3 region is CASSQGSNVYEQYF. The CDR3 bases are TGCGCCAGCAGCCAAGGCAGTAATGTCTACGAGCAGTACTTC. This chain links TRBV4-1 with TRBJ2-7, with D unclear. The V end was cut by 1 base, the J end by 3 bases, with 10 bases between. The germline gives CDR1 MGHRA, CDR2 YSYEKL. The CDR3 is 14 residues long.

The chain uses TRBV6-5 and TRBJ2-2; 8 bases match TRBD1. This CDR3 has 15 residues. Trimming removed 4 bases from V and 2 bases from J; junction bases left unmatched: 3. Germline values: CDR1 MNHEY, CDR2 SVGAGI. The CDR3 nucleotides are TGTGCCAGCAGTTTGGACAGGGATAACACCGGGGAGCTGTTTTTT. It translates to CASSLDRDNTGELFF.

CDR3 nucleotides: TGTGCCAGCAGTGACATAGGGGGGGCCGGGGAGCTGTTTTTT. Translated, it gives CASSDIGGAGELFF. The chain couples TRBV25-1 to TRBJ2-2; a weak D match, TRBD2 (7 bases). The ends were cut back, 3 bases at V and 6 bases at J, with 11 bases in the middle. This CDR3 spans 14 amino acids. CDR1 MGHDK and CDR2 SYGVNS come from the germline V gene. The whole variable domain, remainder taken from reference TRBV25-1 and TRBJ2-2, is EADIYQTPRYLVIGTGKKITLECSQTMGHDKMYWYQQDPGMELHLIHYSYGVNSTEKGDLSSESTVSRIRTEHFPLTLESARPSHTSQYLCASSDIGGAGELFFGEGSRLTVL.

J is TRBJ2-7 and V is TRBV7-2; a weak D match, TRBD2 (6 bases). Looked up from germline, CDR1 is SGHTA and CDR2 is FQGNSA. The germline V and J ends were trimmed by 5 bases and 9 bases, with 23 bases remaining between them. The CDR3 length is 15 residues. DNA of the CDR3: TGTGCCAGCAGCCGTCAGGAGGCGGGACGGCCCGGGCAGTACTTC. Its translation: CASSRQEAGRPGQYF. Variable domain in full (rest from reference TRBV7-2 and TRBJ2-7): GAGVSQSPSNKVTEKGKDVELRCDPISGHTALYWYRQSLGQGLEFLIYFQGNSAPDKSGLPSDRFSAERTGGSVSTLTIQRTQQEDSAVYLCASSRQEAGRPGQYFGPGTRLTVT.